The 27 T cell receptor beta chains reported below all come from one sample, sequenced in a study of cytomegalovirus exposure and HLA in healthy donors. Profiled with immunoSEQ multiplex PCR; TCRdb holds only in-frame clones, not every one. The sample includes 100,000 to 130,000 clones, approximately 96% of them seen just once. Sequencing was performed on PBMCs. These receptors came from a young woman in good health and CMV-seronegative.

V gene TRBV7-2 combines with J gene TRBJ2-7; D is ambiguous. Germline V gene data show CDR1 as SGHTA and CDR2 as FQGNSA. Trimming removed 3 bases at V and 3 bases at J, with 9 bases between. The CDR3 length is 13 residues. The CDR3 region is CASSLSDIYEQYF. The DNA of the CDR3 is TGTGCCAGCAGCTTGTCTGACATCTACGAGCAGTACTTC. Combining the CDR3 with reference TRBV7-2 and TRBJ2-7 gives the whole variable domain GAGVSQSPSNKVTEKGKDVELRCDPISGHTALYWYRQSLGQGLEFLIYFQGNSAPDKSGLPSDRFSAERTGGSVSTLTIQRTQQEDSAVYLCASSLSDIYEQYFGPGTRLTVT.

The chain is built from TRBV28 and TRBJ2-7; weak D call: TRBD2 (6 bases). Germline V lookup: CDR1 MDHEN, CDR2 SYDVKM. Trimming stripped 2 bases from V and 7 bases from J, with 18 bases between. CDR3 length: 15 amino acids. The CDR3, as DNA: TGTGCCAGCAGTTTAGGTCAGGGAGGATGGTGGGAGCAGTACTTC. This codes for CASSLGQGGWWEQYF.

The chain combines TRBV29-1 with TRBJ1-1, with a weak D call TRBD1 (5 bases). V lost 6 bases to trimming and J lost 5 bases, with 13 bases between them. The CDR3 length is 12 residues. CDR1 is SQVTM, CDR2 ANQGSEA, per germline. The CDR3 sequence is CSVVGGRTEAFF. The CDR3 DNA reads TGCAGCGTCGTGGGGGGGAGGACTGAAGCTTTCTTT.

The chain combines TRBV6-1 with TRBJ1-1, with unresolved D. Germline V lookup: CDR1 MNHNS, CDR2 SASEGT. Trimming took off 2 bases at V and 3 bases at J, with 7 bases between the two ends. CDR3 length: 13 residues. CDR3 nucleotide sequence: TGTGCCAGCAGTGAATTAACATACACTGAAGCTTTCTTT. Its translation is CASSELTYTEAFF.

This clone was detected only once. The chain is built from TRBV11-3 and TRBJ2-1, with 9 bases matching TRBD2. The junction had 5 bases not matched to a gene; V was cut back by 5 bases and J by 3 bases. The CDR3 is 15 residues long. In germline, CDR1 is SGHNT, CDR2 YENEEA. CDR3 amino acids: CASSGRGGFYNEQFF. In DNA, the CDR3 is TGTGCCAGCAGCGGGCGGGGGGGATTCTACAATGAGCAGTTCTTC.

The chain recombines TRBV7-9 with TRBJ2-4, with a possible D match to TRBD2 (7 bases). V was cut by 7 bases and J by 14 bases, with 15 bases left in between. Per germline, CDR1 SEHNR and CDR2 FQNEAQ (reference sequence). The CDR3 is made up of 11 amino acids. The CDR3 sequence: CASTDGGPKYF. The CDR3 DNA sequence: TGTGCCAGCACCGACGGGGGGCCGAAGTACTTC.

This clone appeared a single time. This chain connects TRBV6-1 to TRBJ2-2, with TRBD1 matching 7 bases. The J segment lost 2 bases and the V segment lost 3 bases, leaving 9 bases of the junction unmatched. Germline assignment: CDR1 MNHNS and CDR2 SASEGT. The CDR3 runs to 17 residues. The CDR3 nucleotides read TGTGCCAGCAGTGACTACCCGGACAGGATCAACACCGGGGAGCTGTTTTTT. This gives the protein CASSDYPDRINTGELFF.

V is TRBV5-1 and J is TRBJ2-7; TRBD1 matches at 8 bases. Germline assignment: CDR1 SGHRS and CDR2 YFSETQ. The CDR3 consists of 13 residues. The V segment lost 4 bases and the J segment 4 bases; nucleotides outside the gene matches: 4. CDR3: CASSPGGGYEQYF. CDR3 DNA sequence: TGCGCCAGCAGCCCAGGGGGCGGGTACGAGCAGTACTTC.

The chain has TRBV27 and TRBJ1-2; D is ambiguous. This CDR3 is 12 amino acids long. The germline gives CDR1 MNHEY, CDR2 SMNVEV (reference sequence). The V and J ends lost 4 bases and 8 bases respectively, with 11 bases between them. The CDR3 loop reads CASSSRREGYTF. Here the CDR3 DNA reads TGTGCCAGCAGTTCTCGAAGGGAGGGCTACACCTTC.

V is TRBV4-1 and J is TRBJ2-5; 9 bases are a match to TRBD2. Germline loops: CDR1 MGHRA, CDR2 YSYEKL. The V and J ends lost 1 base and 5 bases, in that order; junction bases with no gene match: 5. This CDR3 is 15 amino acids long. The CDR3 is CASSQVPSGGETQYF. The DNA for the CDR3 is TGCGCCAGCAGCCAAGTCCCCAGCGGGGGGGAGACCCAGTACTTC.

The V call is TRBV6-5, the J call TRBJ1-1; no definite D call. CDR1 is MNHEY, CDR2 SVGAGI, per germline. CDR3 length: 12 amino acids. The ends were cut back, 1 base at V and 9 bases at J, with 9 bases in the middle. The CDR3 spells CASSYFGKKAFF. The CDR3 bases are TGTGCCAGCAGTTACTTCGGGAAGAAAGCTTTCTTT.

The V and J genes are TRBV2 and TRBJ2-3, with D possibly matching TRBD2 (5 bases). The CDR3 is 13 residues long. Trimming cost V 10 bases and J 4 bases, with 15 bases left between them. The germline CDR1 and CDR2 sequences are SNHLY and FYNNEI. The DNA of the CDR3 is TGTGCCACCCCGGGAAGCCACCCAGATACGCAGTATTTT. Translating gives CATPGSHPDTQYF.

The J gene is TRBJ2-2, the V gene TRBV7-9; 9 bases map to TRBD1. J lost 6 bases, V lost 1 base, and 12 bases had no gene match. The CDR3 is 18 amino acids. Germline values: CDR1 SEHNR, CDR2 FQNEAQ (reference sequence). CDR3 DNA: TGTGCCAGCAGCTTAGTCTTTGACGGGGACAGGGCTTCCGGGGAGCTGTTTTTT. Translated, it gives CASSLVFDGDRASGELFF.

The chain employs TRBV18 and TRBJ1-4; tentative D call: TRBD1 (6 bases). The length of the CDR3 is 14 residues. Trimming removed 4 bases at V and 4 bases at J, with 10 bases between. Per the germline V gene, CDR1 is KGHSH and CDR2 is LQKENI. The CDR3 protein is CASSQGVGNEKLFF. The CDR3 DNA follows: TGTGCCAGCTCACAGGGGGTTGGTAATGAAAAACTGTTTTTT.

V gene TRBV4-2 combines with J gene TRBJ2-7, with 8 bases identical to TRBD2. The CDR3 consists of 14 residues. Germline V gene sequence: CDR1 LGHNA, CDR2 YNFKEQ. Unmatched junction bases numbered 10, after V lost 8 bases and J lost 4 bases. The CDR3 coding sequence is TGTGCCAGCTCCGGGGGGGGCGGGGGGTACGAGCAGTACTTC. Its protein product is CASSGGGGGYEQYF.

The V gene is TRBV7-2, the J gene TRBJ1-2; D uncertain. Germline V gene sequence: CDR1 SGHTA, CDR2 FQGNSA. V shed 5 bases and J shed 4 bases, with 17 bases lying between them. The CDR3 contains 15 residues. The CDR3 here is CASSAFRGVGYGYTF. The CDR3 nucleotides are TGTGCCAGCAGCGCATTTCGGGGAGTCGGCTATGGCTACACCTTC.

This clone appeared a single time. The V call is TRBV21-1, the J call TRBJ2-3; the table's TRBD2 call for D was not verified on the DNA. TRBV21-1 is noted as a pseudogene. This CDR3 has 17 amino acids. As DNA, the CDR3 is TGTGCCAGCAGCCCAGCAAAAACCGGAGGCAGGCCCGATACGCAGTATTTT. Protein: CASSPAKTGGRPDTQYF.

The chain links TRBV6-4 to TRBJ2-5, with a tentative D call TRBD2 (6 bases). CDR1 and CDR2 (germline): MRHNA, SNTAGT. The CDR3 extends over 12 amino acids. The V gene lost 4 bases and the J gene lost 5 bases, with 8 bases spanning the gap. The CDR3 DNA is TGTGCCAGCAGTGTAGGAGGGGAGACCCAGTACTTC. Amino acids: CASSVGGETQYF.

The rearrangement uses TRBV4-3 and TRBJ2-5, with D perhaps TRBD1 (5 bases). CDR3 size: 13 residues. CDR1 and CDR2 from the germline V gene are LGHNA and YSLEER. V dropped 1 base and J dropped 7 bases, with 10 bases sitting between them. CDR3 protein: CASSQAGFGTQYF. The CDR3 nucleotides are TGCGCCAGCAGCCAAGCAGGGTTTGGGACCCAGTACTTC.

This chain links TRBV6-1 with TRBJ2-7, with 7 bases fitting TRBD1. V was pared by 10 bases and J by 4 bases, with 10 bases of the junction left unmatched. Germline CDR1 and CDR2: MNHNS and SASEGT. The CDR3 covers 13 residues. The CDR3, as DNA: TGTGCCACCTCGGGACAGACACTTTACGAGCAGTACTTC. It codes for CATSGQTLYEQYF.

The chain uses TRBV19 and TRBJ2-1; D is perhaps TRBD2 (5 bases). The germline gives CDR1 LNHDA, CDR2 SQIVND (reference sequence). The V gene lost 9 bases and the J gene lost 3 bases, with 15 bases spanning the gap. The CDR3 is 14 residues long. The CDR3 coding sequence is TGTGCCAGCGCCCTGTCGGGGATCTACAATGAGCAGTTCTTC. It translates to CASALSGIYNEQFF.

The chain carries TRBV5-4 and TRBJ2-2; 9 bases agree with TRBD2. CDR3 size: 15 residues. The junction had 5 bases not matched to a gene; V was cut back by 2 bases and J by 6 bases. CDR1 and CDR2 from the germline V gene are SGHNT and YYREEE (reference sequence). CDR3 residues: CASSFSGGTAGELFF. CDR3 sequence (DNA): TGTGCCAGCAGCTTCAGCGGGGGGACCGCCGGGGAGCTGTTTTTT.

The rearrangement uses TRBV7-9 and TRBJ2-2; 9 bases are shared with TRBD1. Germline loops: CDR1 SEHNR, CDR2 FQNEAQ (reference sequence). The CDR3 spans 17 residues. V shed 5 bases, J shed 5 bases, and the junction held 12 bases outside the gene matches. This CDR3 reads CASSPGTGRLDTGELFF. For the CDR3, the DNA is TGTGCCAGCAGCCCCGGGACAGGGCGTTTGGATACCGGGGAGCTGTTTTTT.

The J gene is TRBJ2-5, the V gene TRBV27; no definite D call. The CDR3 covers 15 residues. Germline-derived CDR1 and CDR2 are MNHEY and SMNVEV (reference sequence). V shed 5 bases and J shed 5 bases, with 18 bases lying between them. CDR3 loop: CASSPRPLLEETQYF. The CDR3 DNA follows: TGTGCCAGCAGTCCCCGACCCCTTCTGGAGGAGACCCAGTACTTC.

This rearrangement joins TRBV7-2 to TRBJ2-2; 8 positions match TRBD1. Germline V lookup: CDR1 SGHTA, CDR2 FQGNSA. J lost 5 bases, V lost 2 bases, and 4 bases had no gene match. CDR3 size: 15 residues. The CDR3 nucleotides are TGTGCCAGCAGCTTAAGACAGGGGCAAACCGGGGAGCTGTTTTTT. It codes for CASSLRQGQTGELFF.

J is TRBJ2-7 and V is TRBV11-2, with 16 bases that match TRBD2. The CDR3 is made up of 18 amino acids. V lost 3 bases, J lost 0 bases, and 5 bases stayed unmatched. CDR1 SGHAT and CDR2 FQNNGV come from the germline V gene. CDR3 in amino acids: CASSFPGLAGGYSYEQYF. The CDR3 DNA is TGTGCCAGCAGCTTCCCGGGACTAGCGGGGGGGTACTCCTACGAGCAGTACTTC.

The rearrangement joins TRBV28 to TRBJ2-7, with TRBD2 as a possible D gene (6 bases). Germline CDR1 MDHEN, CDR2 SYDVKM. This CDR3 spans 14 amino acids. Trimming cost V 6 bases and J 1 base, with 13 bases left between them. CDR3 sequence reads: CASRPRGRSYEQYF. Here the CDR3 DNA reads TGTGCCAGCAGGCCCCGGGGGAGATCCTACGAGCAGTACTTC.